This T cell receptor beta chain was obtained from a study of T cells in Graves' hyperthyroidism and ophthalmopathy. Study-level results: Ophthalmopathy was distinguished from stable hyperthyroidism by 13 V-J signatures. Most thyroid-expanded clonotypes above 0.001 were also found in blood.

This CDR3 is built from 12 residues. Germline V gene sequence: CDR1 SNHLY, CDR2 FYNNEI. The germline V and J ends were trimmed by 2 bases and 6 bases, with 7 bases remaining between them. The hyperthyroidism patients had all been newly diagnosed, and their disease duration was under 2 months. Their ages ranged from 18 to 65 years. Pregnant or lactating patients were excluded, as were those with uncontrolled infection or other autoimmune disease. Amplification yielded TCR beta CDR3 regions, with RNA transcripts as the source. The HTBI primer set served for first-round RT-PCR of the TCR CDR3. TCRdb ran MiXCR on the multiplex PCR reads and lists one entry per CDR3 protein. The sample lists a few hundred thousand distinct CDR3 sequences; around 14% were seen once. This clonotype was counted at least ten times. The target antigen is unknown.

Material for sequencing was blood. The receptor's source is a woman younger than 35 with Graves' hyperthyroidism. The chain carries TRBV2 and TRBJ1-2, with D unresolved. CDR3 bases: TGTGCCAGCAGTGAATACGTTGATGGCTACACCTTC. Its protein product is CASSEYVDGYTF.